Shown below are 29 T cell receptor beta chains from a single sample sequenced in a study of shared clonotypes between healthy human individuals. Assay used: immunoSEQ multiplex PCR; TCRdb lists only in-frame clones, some missing. The sample lists under 1,100,000 clones; more than 65% were seen once. Material: memory CD4+ T cells sorted from blood. Subset indicated: CD45RA-negative fraction. The receptor source for this set is a young man in good health.

The chain is built from TRBV2 and TRBJ2-7; D is unclear. The CDR3 spans 13 residues. V lost 7 bases and J 0 bases, leaving 10 bases between the germline ends. Germline CDR1 SNHLY, CDR2 FYNNEI. The CDR3 DNA sequence: TGTGCCAGCAACACAGAGTCCTCCTACGAGCAGTACTTC. This sequence encodes CASNTESSYEQYF.

The rearrangement joins TRBV27 to TRBJ2-3; the match to TRBD1 covers 8 bases. Trimming removed 11 bases from V and 4 bases from J; junction bases left unmatched: 8. Per the germline V gene, CDR1 is MNHEY and CDR2 is SMNVEV (reference sequence). CDR3 length: 13 amino acids. CDR3 sequence reads: CAVQDRVSDTQYF. CDR3 DNA: TGTGCCGTCCAGGACAGGGTTTCAGATACGCAGTATTTT.

This clone was recorded a few times. The chain is built from TRBV29-1 and TRBJ1-1, with D perhaps TRBD1 (6 bases). In germline, CDR1 is SQVTM, CDR2 ANQGSEA. V dropped 3 bases and J dropped 0 bases, with 11 bases sitting between them. The CDR3 runs 14 residues. The CDR3: CSVEVRGMNTEAFF. The CDR3 DNA reads TGCAGCGTTGAGGTGAGGGGGATGAACACTGAAGCTTTCTTT.

The chain joins TRBV27 to TRBJ1-5, with a possible D match to TRBD1 (5 bases). V dropped 5 bases and J dropped 1 base, with 12 bases sitting between them. Germline CDR1 reads MNHEY; CDR2 reads SMNVEV (reference sequence). This CDR3 is built from 15 residues. The CDR3 reads CASSPIRDSNQPQHF. The CDR3, as DNA: TGTGCCAGCAGTCCAATCCGGGACAGCAATCAGCCCCAGCATTTT.

This clone came up a few times. The chain carries TRBV7-9 and TRBJ1-2; D may be TRBD1 (6 bases). In germline, CDR1 is SEHNR, CDR2 FQNEAQ (reference sequence). This CDR3 is built from 17 residues. Trimming removed 2 bases from V and 0 bases from J, with 16 bases in between. The CDR3 is CASSLTYDRLTNYGYTF. The CDR3 bases are TGTGCCAGCAGCTTAACGTATGACAGGCTGACTAACTATGGCTACACCTTC.

This clone was seen a few times. The J gene is TRBJ2-7, the V gene TRBV14; D not resolved. The CDR3 has 13 residues. V was clipped by 1 base and J by 6 bases, with 10 bases between them. Germline V gene data show CDR1 as SGHDN and CDR2 as FVKESK. CDR3 amino acids: CASSQGRLSEQYF. The CDR3 coding sequence is TGTGCCAGCAGCCAAGGCAGGTTGAGCGAGCAGTACTTC.

The chain links TRBV29-1 to TRBJ2-2; a weak D match, TRBD2 (6 bases). The V end lost 7 bases, the J end lost 7 bases, and 19 bases lay between the germline ends. Germline CDR1 is SQVTM and CDR2 is ANQGSEA. This CDR3 has 14 residues. The CDR3 region has the DNA TGCAGCGCTGGGACGGGACTCTTAGGCGGGGAGCTGTTTTTT. Protein product: CSAGTGLLGGELFF.

V and J are TRBV19 and TRBJ1-1, with D perhaps TRBD1 (6 bases). The V and J ends lost 4 bases and 3 bases respectively, with 9 bases between them. Germline lookup yields CDR1 LNHDA and CDR2 SQIVND (reference sequence). CDR3 length equals 13 residues. CDR3: CASSKNRDTEAFF. Written as DNA, the CDR3 is TGTGCCAGTAGTAAAAACAGGGACACTGAAGCTTTCTTT.

This chain uses TRBV2 with TRBJ2-7; TRBD1 is a possible D gene (5 bases). The CDR3 consists of 20 residues. Germline CDR1 and CDR2: SNHLY and FYNNEI. V was shortened by 1 base and J by 0 bases, with 25 bases between the two germline ends. For the CDR3, the DNA is TGTGCCAGCAGTGAAGTCACCAGGGATTCTCTAGGTGAAGGCTCCTACGAGCAGTACTTC. Its translation: CASSEVTRDSLGEGSYEQYF. Drawing the rest from reference TRBV2 and TRBJ2-7, the complete variable domain is EPEVTQTPSHQVTQMGQEVILRCVPISNHLYFYWYRQILGQKVEFLVSFYNNEISEKSEIFDDQFSVERPDGSNFTLKIRSTKLEDSAMYFCASSEVTRDSLGEGSYEQYFGPGTRLTVT.

The chain uses TRBV19 and TRBJ2-5, with D perhaps assigned TRBD1 or TRBD2 (6 bases each). With 5 bases removed from V and 4 bases from J, the gap between germline ends came to 11 bases. Germline assignment: CDR1 LNHDA and CDR2 SQIVND (reference sequence). The length of the CDR3 is 13 residues. The CDR3 coding sequence is TGTGCCAGTAGTCTAGGAGGGGGAGAGACCCAGTACTTC. Protein product: CASSLGGGETQYF. Looking up the rest from reference TRBV19 and TRBJ2-5 gives the full variable domain: DGGITQSPKYLFRKEGQNVTLSCEQNLNHDAMYWYRQDPGQGLRLIYYSQIVNDFQKGDIAEGYSVSREKKESFPLTVTSAQKNPTAFYLCASSLGGGETQYFGPGTRLLVL.

This rearrangement joins TRBV30 to TRBJ2-3; the D is unclear. The V gene's germline CDR1 is GTSNPN and CDR2 SVGIG (reference sequence). The CDR3 consists of 13 residues. V shed 0 bases and J shed 6 bases, with 10 bases lying between them. The CDR3 bases are TGTGCCTGGAGTGTACTCGAAGGCGATACGCAGTATTTT. It codes for CAWSVLEGDTQYF.

This clone turned up a few times. V gene TRBV19 combines with J gene TRBJ1-6; D uncertain. The CDR3 totals 15 residues. Germline values: CDR1 LNHDA, CDR2 SQIVND (reference sequence). Trimming removed 2 bases at V and 9 bases at J, with 14 bases between. Here the CDR3 reads CASSISPPMGSPLHF. The DNA of the CDR3 is TGTGCCAGTAGTATATCCCCCCCGATGGGTTCACCCCTCCACTTT.

This chain connects TRBV6-1 to TRBJ2-7; D is unresolved. Germline-derived CDR1 and CDR2 are MNHNS and SASEGT. The CDR3 runs to 13 residues. Trimming cost V 6 bases and J 2 bases, with 11 bases left between them. The CDR3 loop reads CASSLGRTYEQYF. In nucleotides, the CDR3 is TGTGCCAGCAGCCTAGGACGTACCTACGAGCAGTACTTC.

In nucleotides, the CDR3 is TGTGCCAGTAGTATTTTAGGGAACTATGGCTACACCTTC. This gives the protein CASSILGNYGYTF. The V gene is TRBV19, the J gene TRBJ1-2; D is unclear. The V gene's germline CDR1 is LNHDA and CDR2 SQIVND (reference sequence). The length of the CDR3 is 13 residues. V lost 3 bases and J lost 2, with 7 bases in between.

The chain couples TRBV7-9 to TRBJ1-1, with a tentative D call TRBD1 (5 bases). The CDR3 spans 18 residues. V lost 1 base to trimming and J lost 2 bases, with 20 bases between them. Germline V CDR1 and CDR2: SEHNR, FQNEAQ (reference sequence). CDR3 sequence (DNA): TGTGCCAGCAGCTTAGATGCTCCGGGTCTCGGGGGTAACACTGAAGCTTTCTTT. Protein: CASSLDAPGLGGNTEAFF.

As to this clone: At the DNA level, this CDR3 is encoded by other sequences in the same sample as well. This chain joins TRBV18 and TRBJ1-2, with D unclear. Trimming removed 2 bases at V and 0 bases at J, with 7 bases between. This CDR3 region has 14 residues. Germline-derived CDR1 and CDR2 are KGHSH and LQKENI. The CDR3 here is CASSPEAANYGYTF. The CDR3 DNA follows: TGTGCCAGCTCACCAGAGGCAGCTAACTATGGCTACACCTTC. The full variable domain, completed using reference TRBV18 and TRBJ1-2, is NAGVMQNPRHLVRRRGQEARLRCSPMKGHSHVYWYRQLPEEGLKFMVYLQKENIIDESGMPKERFSAEFPKEGPSILRIQQVVRGDSAAYFCASSPEAANYGYTFGSGTRLTVV.

The chain uses TRBV5-5 and TRBJ2-3, with D unresolved. V was pared by 2 bases and J by 0 bases, with 10 bases between. The CDR3 is 15 residues long. Germline CDR1 SGHKS, CDR2 YYEKEE (reference sequence). CDR3 sequence reads: CASSLTTPSTDTQYF. The CDR3 nucleotides are TGTGCCAGCAGCTTAACGACCCCTAGCACAGATACGCAGTATTTT.

This chain connects TRBV5-1 to TRBJ2-5; no reliable D call. V gave up 5 bases and J gave up 2 bases, with 10 bases separating them. Germline V gene sequence: CDR1 SGHRS, CDR2 YFSETQ. The CDR3 sequence is 13 residues long. CDR3 protein: CASRPGPQETQYF. The CDR3, as DNA: TGCGCCAGCAGGCCGGGTCCACAAGAGACCCAGTACTTC. The entire variable domain, with the rest obtained from reference TRBV5-1 and TRBJ2-5, is as follows: KAGVTQTPRYLIKTRGQQVTLSCSPISGHRSVSWYQQTPGQGLQFLFEYFSETQRNKGNFPGRFSGRQFSNSRSEMNVSTLELGDSALYLCASRPGPQETQYFGPGTRLLVL.

This clone was recorded a few times. V usage is TRBV19 and J usage is TRBJ1-2; 9 bases map to TRBD1. The CDR3 extends over 13 amino acids. The germline gives CDR1 LNHDA, CDR2 SQIVND (reference sequence). Trimming removed 7 bases from V and 8 bases from J; junction bases left unmatched: 8. The CDR3 DNA reads as TGTGCCAGTATGGGGACAGGGCCGAGCGGCTACACCTTC. Amino acid sequence: CASMGTGPSGYTF.

This clone was detected ten times or more. The chain combines TRBV7-8 with TRBJ2-5; D gene ambiguous. The CDR3 runs to 15 residues. Germline CDR1 and CDR2: SGHVS and FQNEAQ. V gave up 6 bases and J gave up 1 base, with 15 bases separating them. The CDR3 DNA reads TGTGCCAGCAGACCTAGGTGGCAGGCCCAAGAGACCCAGTACTTC. It specifies CASRPRWQAQETQYF. Full variable domain (rest looked up from reference TRBV7-8 and TRBJ2-5): GAGVSQSPRYKVAKRGQDVALRCDPISGHVSLFWYQQALGQGPEFLTYFQNEAQLDKSGLPSDRFFAERPEGSVSTLKIQRTQQEDSAVYLCASRPRWQAQETQYFGPGTRLLVL.

The rearrangement joins TRBV29-1 to TRBJ1-2; D gene unclear. CDR1 and CDR2 from the germline V gene are SQVTM and ANQGSEA. This CDR3 comprises 11 residues. With 7 bases removed from V and 12 bases from J, the gap between germline ends came to 18 bases. The CDR3 region has the DNA TGCAGCGCCTATGCGGGGAAAATTCACACCTTC. This codes for CSAYAGKIHTF.

The chain uses TRBV5-4 and TRBJ2-7; D might be TRBD1 (7 bases). The germline V and J ends were trimmed by 5 bases and 7 bases, with 10 bases remaining between them. This CDR3 comprises 11 residues. Per the germline V gene, CDR1 is SGHNT and CDR2 is YYREEE (reference sequence). This CDR3 is CASRQGREQYF. The CDR3 nucleotides read TGTGCCAGCAGACAGGGGAGGGAGCAGTACTTC.

This clone was counted between two and nine times. The chain combines TRBV6-6 with TRBJ1-4, with a tentative D call TRBD1 (5 bases). The CDR3 runs to 12 residues. Germline lookup yields CDR1 MNHNY and CDR2 SVGAGI (reference sequence). V lost 4 bases to trimming and J lost 10 bases, with 10 bases between them. CDR3 nucleotide sequence: TGTGCCAGCAGTTTGGGGGTGAGAAAACTGTTTTTT. Translated: CASSLGVRKLFF.

Of note for this clone: The sample contains more than one DNA sequence encoding this CDR3. The V gene is TRBV10-3, the J gene TRBJ2-7; TRBD1 is a possible D gene (6 bases). Germline loops: CDR1 ENHRY, CDR2 SYGVKD. The CDR3 is made up of 15 amino acids. V dropped 2 bases and J dropped 0 bases, with 11 bases sitting between them. CDR3 DNA sequence: TGTGCCATCAGTGAGAGTGGGGGCAGCTCCTACGAGCAGTACTTC. Its protein is CAISESGGSSYEQYF.

The chain has TRBV7-8 and TRBJ2-7; a weak D match, TRBD2 (6 bases). Germline V gene data show CDR1 as SGHVS and CDR2 as FQNEAQ. The CDR3 consists of 16 residues. V was trimmed by 0 bases and J by 3 bases, leaving 15 bases between them. CDR3 in amino acids: CASSLAWGSGVYEQYF. In nucleotides, the CDR3 is TGTGCCAGCAGCTTAGCGTGGGGTAGCGGAGTCTACGAGCAGTACTTC.

A remark on this clone: At the DNA level, this CDR3 is encoded by other sequences in the same sample as well. The chain employs TRBV7-2 and TRBJ2-7, with a possible D match to TRBD2 (5 bases). This CDR3 has 13 residues. Per the germline V gene, CDR1 is SGHTA and CDR2 is FQGNSA. The ends were cut back, 1 base at V and 7 bases at J, with 11 bases in the middle. The chain's CDR3 is CASSLVGVGEQYF. CDR3 coding DNA: TGTGCCAGCAGCTTAGTCGGGGTTGGGGAGCAGTACTTC. The whole variable domain, filled in from reference TRBV7-2 and TRBJ2-7, reads GAGVSQSPSNKVTEKGKDVELRCDPISGHTALYWYRQSLGQGLEFLIYFQGNSAPDKSGLPSDRFSAERTGGSVSTLTIQRTQQEDSAVYLCASSLVGVGEQYFGPGTRLTVT.

The chain recombines TRBV28 with TRBJ2-1; 8 positions match TRBD1. CDR3 length equals 15 residues. With V trimmed by 7 bases and J by 6 bases, 11 bases remained unmatched. In germline, CDR1 is MDHEN, CDR2 SYDVKM. CDR3 nucleotide sequence: TGTGCCAGCATCGAGGCAGGGGGCTACGGCAATGAGCAGTTCTTC. It is translated as CASIEAGGYGNEQFF.

V usage is TRBV5-4 and J usage is TRBJ2-1; a weak D match, TRBD2 (5 bases). With 2 bases removed from V and 0 bases from J, the gap between germline ends came to 9 bases. In germline, CDR1 is SGHNT, CDR2 YYREEE (reference sequence). The CDR3 totals 15 residues. Here the CDR3 reads CASSFGGPSYNEQFF. In nucleotides, the CDR3 is TGTGCCAGCAGCTTTGGAGGACCCTCCTACAATGAGCAGTTCTTC.

CDR3 residues: CASSQRDKPNYGYTF. The CDR3 region has the DNA TGTGCCAGCAGTCAGCGGGACAAACCTAACTATGGCTACACCTTC. The chain has TRBV6-5 and TRBJ1-2; tentatively, D is TRBD1 (6 bases). V was shortened by 5 bases and J by 0 bases, with 13 bases between the two germline ends. This CDR3 has 15 residues. Germline CDR1 MNHEY, CDR2 SVGAGI.